This TCR beta chain came from a study of cytomegalovirus exposure and HLA in healthy donors. Points from the study as a whole: In terms of immune exposure information, only CMV serostatus was available.

Comments on this clone: The antigen is undetermined.

These donors, healthy bone marrow donors, were studied. PCR primers comprised 60 Vbeta and 13 Jbeta primers. Clones were sequenced by immunoSEQ multiplex PCR, and TCRdb holds only the in-frame ones, with some missing. The repertoire holds 150,000 to 200,000 clones, with approximately 70% as singletons. V lost 4 bases, J lost 4 bases, and 9 bases stayed unmatched. The CDR3 runs to 15 residues. Germline lookup yields CDR1 SGHRS and CDR2 YFSETQ. The V and J genes are TRBV5-1 and TRBJ2-3, with 7 bases identical to TRBD1. What was sequenced was PBMCs. This receptor was taken from a man aged 35 to 55 in good health and CMV-seropositive. The CDR3 loop is CASSPLDRAPDTQYF. In DNA form, the CDR3 reads TGCGCCAGCAGCCCTCTTGACAGGGCCCCAGATACGCAGTATTTT.